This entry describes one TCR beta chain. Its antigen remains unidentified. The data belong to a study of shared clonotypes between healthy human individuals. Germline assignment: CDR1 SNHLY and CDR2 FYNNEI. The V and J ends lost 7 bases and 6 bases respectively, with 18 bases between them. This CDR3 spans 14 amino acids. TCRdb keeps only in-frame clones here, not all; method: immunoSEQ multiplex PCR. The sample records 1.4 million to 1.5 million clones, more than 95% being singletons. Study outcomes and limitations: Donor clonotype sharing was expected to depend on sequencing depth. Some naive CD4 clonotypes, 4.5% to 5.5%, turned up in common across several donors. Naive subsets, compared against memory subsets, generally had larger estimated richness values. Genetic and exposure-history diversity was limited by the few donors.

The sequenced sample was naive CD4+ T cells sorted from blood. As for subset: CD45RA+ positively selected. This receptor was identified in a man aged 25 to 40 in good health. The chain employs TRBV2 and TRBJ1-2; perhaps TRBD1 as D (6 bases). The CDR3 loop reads CASIPRGGTDGYTF. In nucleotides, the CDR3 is TGTGCCAGCATCCCCCGGGGGGGCACGGATGGCTACACCTTC.